This T cell receptor beta chain was retrieved from a study of pediatric ulcerative colitis. The study's findings and limits: All ulcerative colitis patients, but no controls, carried a couple of rectal clonotypes. Ulcerative colitis patients shared more blood-rectal clones than controls.

One to two pinch biopsies were taken from the rectum during colonoscopy. CDR1 MGHRA and CDR2 YSYEKL come from the germline V gene. CDR3 length equals 19 residues. Trimming cost V 0 bases and J 1 base, with 21 bases left between them. On this clone itself: No antigen is known for it.

Each sample received Survey-level depth of up to 500,000 reads. Sequencing was performed with immunoSEQ multiplex PCR; in TCRdb, only in-frame clones are kept and a portion is missing. Of roughly 23,000 clones listed, about 65% were seen once; the top ten hold roughly a sixth. The rearrangement links TRBV4-1 to TRBJ1-1; TRBD1 might be the D (5 bases). The receptor was derived from a boy aged 5-17 years with severe ulcerative colitis. Sequences were obtained from gut tissue. CDR3 DNA sequence: TGCGCCAGCAGCCAAGATCGGGGATCCGGGGCCCACAAGAACACTGAAGCTTTCTTT. Its translation is CASSQDRGSGAHKNTEAFF.